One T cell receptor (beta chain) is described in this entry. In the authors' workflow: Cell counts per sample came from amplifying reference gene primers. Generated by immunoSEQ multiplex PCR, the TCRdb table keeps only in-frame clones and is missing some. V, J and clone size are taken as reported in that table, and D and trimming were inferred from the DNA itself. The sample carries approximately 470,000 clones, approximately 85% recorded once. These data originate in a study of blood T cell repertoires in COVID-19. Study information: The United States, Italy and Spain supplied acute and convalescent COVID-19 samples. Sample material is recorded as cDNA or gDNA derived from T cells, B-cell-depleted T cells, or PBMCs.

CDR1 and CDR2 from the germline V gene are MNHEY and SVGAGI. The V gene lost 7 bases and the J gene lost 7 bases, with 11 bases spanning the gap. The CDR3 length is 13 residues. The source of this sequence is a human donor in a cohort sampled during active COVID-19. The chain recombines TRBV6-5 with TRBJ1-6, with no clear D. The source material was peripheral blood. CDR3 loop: CASKIARNSPLHF. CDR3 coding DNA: TGTGCCAGCAAGATTGCCAGGAATTCACCCCTCCACTTT.